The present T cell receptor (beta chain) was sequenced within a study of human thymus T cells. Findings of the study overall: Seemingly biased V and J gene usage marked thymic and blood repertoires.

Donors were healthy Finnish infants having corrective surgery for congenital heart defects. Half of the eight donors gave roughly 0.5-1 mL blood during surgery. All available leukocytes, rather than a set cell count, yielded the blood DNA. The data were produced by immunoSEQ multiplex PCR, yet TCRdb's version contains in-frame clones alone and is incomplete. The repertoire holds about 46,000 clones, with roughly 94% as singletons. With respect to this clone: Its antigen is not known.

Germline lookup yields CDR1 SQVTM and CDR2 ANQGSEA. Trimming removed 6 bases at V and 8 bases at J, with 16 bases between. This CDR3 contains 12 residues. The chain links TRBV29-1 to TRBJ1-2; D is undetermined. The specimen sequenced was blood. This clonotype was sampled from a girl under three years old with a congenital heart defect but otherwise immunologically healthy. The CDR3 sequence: CSVVTAKQGYTF. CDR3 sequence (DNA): TGCAGCGTCGTCACGGCGAAACAGGGCTACACCTTC.